Here is one T cell receptor (beta chain) with its context. The data stem from a study of OX40 agonist ivuxolimab in advanced cancers. The CDR3 contains 14 residues. Germline values: CDR1 SGDLS, CDR2 YYNGEE. Trimming cost V 2 bases and J 5 bases; bases outside gene matches: 1. TCRdb keeps only in-frame clones here, not all; method: immunoSEQ multiplex PCR. The data hold 60,000 or so clones, with around 93% observed a single time. V and J are TRBV9 and TRBJ1-5; TRBD1 aligns across 10 bases. This clonotype was sampled from an adult with an advanced solid tumor such as melanoma, head and neck, liver or kidney cancer. This material consisted of CD4+ or CD8+ T cells sorted from blood, taken in a trial of the OX40 agonist ivuxolimab. CDR3 residues: CASSVTGGYQPQHF. For the CDR3, the DNA is TGTGCCAGCAGCGTGACAGGGGGCTATCAGCCCCAGCATTTT.